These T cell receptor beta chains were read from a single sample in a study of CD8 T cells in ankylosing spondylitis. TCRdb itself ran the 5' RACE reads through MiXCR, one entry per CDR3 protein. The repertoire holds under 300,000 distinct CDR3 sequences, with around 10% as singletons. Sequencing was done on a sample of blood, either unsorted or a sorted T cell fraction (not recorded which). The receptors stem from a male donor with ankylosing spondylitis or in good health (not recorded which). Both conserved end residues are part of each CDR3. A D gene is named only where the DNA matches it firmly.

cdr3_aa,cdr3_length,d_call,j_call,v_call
CASSAVAGSTDTQYF,15,TRBD2,TRBJ2-3,TRBV5-6
CASSLGPIPNEQFF,14,-,TRBJ2-1,TRBV5-6
CASSIGLSEAFF,12,-,TRBJ1-1,TRBV5-1
CASSQSRGRWDIQYF,15,TRBD2,TRBJ2-4,TRBV3-1
CASSLGFPWTDTQYF,15,-,TRBJ2-3,TRBV27
CASSYPGGEQFF,12,-,TRBJ2-1,TRBV7-3
CASSPRSTDRNEQFF,15,-,TRBJ2-1,TRBV7-2
CSARTSGSINEQFF,14,TRBD2,TRBJ2-1,TRBV20-1
CAWGTGTAPLSNQPQHF,17,-,TRBJ1-5,TRBV30
CASSRGLNLDTGELFF,16,-,TRBJ2-2,TRBV4-1
CAMAGKGEAFF,11,-,TRBJ1-1,TRBV10-3
CASSGTAYMNTEAFF,15,TRBD1,TRBJ1-1,TRBV7-3
CSVRGQAVYEQYF,13,TRBD1,TRBJ2-7,TRBV29-1
CASSGQGNEQFF,12,TRBD1,TRBJ2-1,TRBV2
CASSGAEENTEAFF,14,-,TRBJ1-1,TRBV21-1
CASSLGGRPEQYF,13,-,TRBJ2-7,TRBV13
CSAQRTGSEQYF,12,-,TRBJ2-7,TRBV20-1
CASSFRALTNIAEFRSPLHF,20,-,TRBJ1-6,TRBV28
CATSDLGTGNEQFF,14,TRBD1,TRBJ2-1,TRBV24-1
CSATPGLAGLQETQYF,16,TRBD2,TRBJ2-5,TRBV20-1
CASSRNQGAGNTIYF,15,TRBD1,TRBJ1-3,TRBV6-1
CASRPSGGGYNEQFF,15,TRBD2,TRBJ2-1,TRBV28
CASSVAGFPGTDTQYF,16,-,TRBJ2-3,TRBV9
CSANRAGEWDTQYF,14,TRBD2,TRBJ2-3,TRBV20-1
CASSDGGLGWYEQYF,15,-,TRBJ2-7,TRBV28
CASRDRGNNEQFF,13,TRBD1,TRBJ2-1,TRBV5-1
CASSSQGARNEQFF,14,-,TRBJ2-1,TRBV7-9
CSVDLEGADTQYF,13,-,TRBJ2-3,TRBV29-1
CASSKGLLIMDTQYF,15,TRBD2,TRBJ2-3,TRBV9
CASSTQRFSYEQYF,14,-,TRBJ2-7,TRBV6-1
CASSYSTSSSSYEQYF,16,TRBD2,TRBJ2-7,TRBV6-5
CATSSHVAKTGELFF,15,-,TRBJ2-2,TRBV15
CASSSVSGGRFSEQFF,16,TRBD2,TRBJ2-1,TRBV11-2
CSVATLQGTEAFF,13,TRBD1,TRBJ1-1,TRBV29-1
CASSPRLAQNTGELFF,16,TRBD2,TRBJ2-2,TRBV9
CATSSPSSGRIAGELFF,17,TRBD2,TRBJ2-2,TRBV15
CSANGRASTDTQYF,14,TRBD2,TRBJ2-3,TRBV20-1
CASSQDHPEGAGGDSYNEQFF,21,TRBD2,TRBJ2-1,TRBV4-2
CASAKEQGPYEQYF,14,-,TRBJ2-7,TRBV18
CASSSFPPAWQKNTEAFF,18,-,TRBJ1-1,TRBV27
CASSRTDQETQYF,13,-,TRBJ2-5,TRBV7-7
CASSLPKRTGKETQYF,16,-,TRBJ2-5,TRBV27
CSAMSPNQPQHF,12,-,TRBJ1-5,TRBV20-1
CATSRDGGYEGMGNEQFF,18,-,TRBJ2-1,TRBV15
CASSLARQGLETQYF,15,-,TRBJ2-5,TRBV11-2
CASSPARRGGSDTQYF,16,TRBD2,TRBJ2-3,TRBV5-6
CASSSLAGGFVAGELFF,17,TRBD2,TRBJ2-2,TRBV11-2
CATSEAGLQSNEQFF,15,TRBD2,TRBJ2-1,TRBV24-1
CASSVPTTPEAGMATDTQYF,20,-,TRBJ2-3,TRBV9
CASSQEGRNRGNTEAFF,17,TRBD1,TRBJ1-1,TRBV3-1
CASSLGRVGTDTQYF,15,-,TRBJ2-3,TRBV5-4
CASSSGRRRIF,11,-,TRBJ2-1,TRBV11-1
CAIRRDSQETQYF,13,TRBD1,TRBJ2-5,TRBV10-3
CASSFGTRETSTDTQYF,17,TRBD2,TRBJ2-3,TRBV12-3/TRBV12-4